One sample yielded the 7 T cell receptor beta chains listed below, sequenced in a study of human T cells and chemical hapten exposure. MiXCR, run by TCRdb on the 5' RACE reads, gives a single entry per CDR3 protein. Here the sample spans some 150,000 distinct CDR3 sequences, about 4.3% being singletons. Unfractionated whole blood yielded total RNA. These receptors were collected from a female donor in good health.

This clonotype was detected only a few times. CDR3: CASGLDLRGLVLAGGPGTDTQYF. For the CDR3, the DNA is TGTGCTAGTGGTTTGGACCTCAGGGGGCTGGTACTAGCGGGGGGTCCCGGCACAGATACGCAGTATTTT. The gene calls are TRBV12-5 and TRBJ2-3; 12 bases line up with TRBD2. CDR3 length: 23 amino acids. Germline values: CDR1 LGHNT, CDR2 FRNRAP. Trimming took 1 base from V and 1 from J; bases not matched to a gene: 21.

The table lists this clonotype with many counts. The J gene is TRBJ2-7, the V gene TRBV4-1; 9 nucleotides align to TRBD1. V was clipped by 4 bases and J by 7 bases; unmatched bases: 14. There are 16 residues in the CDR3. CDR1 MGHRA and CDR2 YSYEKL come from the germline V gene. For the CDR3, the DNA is TGCGCCAGCAGCCCAAGCACCCCGGGACAGGGCCGAGAGCAGTACTTC. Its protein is CASSPSTPGQGREQYF.

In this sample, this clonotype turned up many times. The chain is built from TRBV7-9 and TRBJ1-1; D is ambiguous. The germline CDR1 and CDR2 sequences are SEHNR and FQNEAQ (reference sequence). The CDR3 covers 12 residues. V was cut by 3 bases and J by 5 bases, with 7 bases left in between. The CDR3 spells CASSFTGTEAFF. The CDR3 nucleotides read TGTGCCAGCAGCTTTACCGGGACTGAAGCTTTCTTT.

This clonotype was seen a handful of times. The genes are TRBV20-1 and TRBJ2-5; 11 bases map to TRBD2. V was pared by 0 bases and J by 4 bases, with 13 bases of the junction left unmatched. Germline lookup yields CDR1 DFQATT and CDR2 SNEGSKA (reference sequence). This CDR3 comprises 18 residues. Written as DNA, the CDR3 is TGCAGTGCTAGAGACCAGTTATACCCCCTAGCGGGGGGAGAGACCCAGTACTTC. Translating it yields CSARDQLYPLAGGETQYF.

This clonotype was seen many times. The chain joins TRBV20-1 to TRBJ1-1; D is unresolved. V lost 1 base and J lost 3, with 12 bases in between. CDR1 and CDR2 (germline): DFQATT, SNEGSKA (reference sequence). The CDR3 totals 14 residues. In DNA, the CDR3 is TGCAGTGCTAGAGGGTCCGGGCGACACACTGAAGCTTTCTTT. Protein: CSARGSGRHTEAFF.

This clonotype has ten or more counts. Here the CDR3 reads CASSSRFRGLQRETQYF. CDR3 nucleotides: TGTGCCAGCAGCTCGCGTTTCAGGGGCCTACAGCGAGAGACCCAGTACTTC. The chain recombines TRBV7-9 with TRBJ2-5; D perhaps matches TRBD1 (6 bases). The CDR3 is made up of 17 amino acids. Germline CDR1 reads SEHNR; CDR2 reads FQNEAQ (reference sequence). V shed 4 bases and J shed 4 bases, with 22 bases lying between them.

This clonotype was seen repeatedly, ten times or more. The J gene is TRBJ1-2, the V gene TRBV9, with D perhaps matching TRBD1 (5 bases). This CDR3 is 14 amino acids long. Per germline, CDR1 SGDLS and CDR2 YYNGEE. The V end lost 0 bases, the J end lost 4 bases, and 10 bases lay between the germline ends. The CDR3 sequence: CASSVEDNSYGYTF. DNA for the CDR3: TGTGCCAGCAGCGTAGAGGACAATAGCTATGGCTACACCTTC.